The 21 T cell receptor beta chains below come from one sample, sequenced in a study of cytomegalovirus exposure and HLA in healthy donors. TCRdb's table, derived via immunoSEQ multiplex PCR, lists solely in-frame clones and lacks some. The repertoire holds 160,000 or so clones, with about 88% as singletons. The sample was PBMCs. Receptor source: a man between 18 and 29 years old in good health and CMV-seronegative.

CDR3 nucleotides: TGTGCCAGCAGCCAACTCCAGGGGACACCTGAAGTTGGGTATGGCTACACCTTC. This gives the protein CASSQLQGTPEVGYGYTF. The V gene is TRBV4-2, the J gene TRBJ1-2; D possibly corresponds to TRBD1 (6 bases). The V end was cut by 2 bases, the J end by 5 bases, with 24 bases between. The CDR3 extends over 18 amino acids. In germline, CDR1 is LGHNA, CDR2 YNFKEQ.

This rearrangement joins TRBV2 to TRBJ1-6; 9 bases match TRBD1. The CDR3 is 16 residues long. V was clipped by 6 bases and J by 7 bases; unmatched bases: 10. Germline CDR1 SNHLY, CDR2 FYNNEI. CDR3 region: CASRPSGTGTNSPLHF. CDR3 coding DNA: TGTGCCAGCAGGCCCTCCGGGACAGGGACAAATTCACCCCTCCACTTT.

The gene calls are TRBV5-1 and TRBJ2-5, with 10 bases fitting TRBD2. The CDR3 has 16 amino acids. Trimming at V came to 4 bases and at J to 4 bases, leaving 10 bases not matched to a gene. CDR1 and CDR2 (germline): SGHRS, YFSETQ. CDR3 nucleotides: TGCGCCAGCAGCATGGGGAGCGGGGGGGCCAGAGAGACCCAGTACTTC. Translated, it gives CASSMGSGGARETQYF.

The J gene is TRBJ2-2, the V gene TRBV4-1, with 7 bases that match TRBD2. Germline V gene sequence: CDR1 MGHRA, CDR2 YSYEKL. V shed 2 bases and J 1 base; nucleotides not matched to a gene: 13. The CDR3 has 19 amino acids. In DNA, the CDR3 is TGCGCCAGCAGCCAAATAGGACTAAGGACTAGTGGGAACACCGGGGAGCTGTTTTTT. Encoded protein: CASSQIGLRTSGNTGELFF.

The chain uses TRBV5-5 and TRBJ1-4, with 9 nucleotides matching TRBD1. CDR1 is SGHKS and CDR2 is YYEKEE in the germline V gene (reference sequence). The CDR3 has 16 residues. V was clipped by 0 bases and J by 7 bases; unmatched bases: 7. Here the CDR3 DNA reads TGTGCCAGCAGCTTGGTCCCCCGGGACAGGGCTGAAAAACTGTTTTTT. Translation: CASSLVPRDRAEKLFF.

This rearrangement joins TRBV6-4 to TRBJ2-1; 7 bases agree with TRBD1. The CDR3 loop spans 15 amino acids. After removal of 5 bases from V and 4 bases from J, the junction contained 8 bases not matched to a gene. Germline V gene data show CDR1 as MRHNA and CDR2 as SNTAGT. The CDR3 here is CASSSDPGQYNEQFF. In nucleotides, the CDR3 is TGTGCCAGCAGTTCCGACCCGGGACAGTACAATGAGCAGTTCTTC.

Note on this clone: The germline gene is not matched at one end of the junction; a read error may be the cause. The gene calls are TRBV5-8 and TRBJ1-1, with 9 bases matching TRBD1. The CDR3 sequence is 14 residues long. Germline V gene sequence: CDR1 SGHTS, CDR2 YDEGEE. CDR3 loop: CASSLGTGNAEAFF. The DNA of the CDR3 is TGTGCCAGCAGCTTAGGGACAGGGAACGCTGAAGCTTTCTTT.

The chain joins TRBV10-1 to TRBJ2-3, with D possibly being TRBD2 (5 bases). In germline, CDR1 is WNHNN, CDR2 SYGVQD (reference sequence). Trimming took 0 bases from V and 3 from J, leaving 19 bases between them. This CDR3 contains 18 residues. This chain's CDR3 is CASSESSSGSQSTDTQYF. In DNA form, the CDR3 reads TGCGCCAGCAGTGAGTCGAGTTCGGGGTCACAAAGTACAGATACGCAGTATTTT.

The rearrangement uses TRBV7-9 and TRBJ1-5, with 8 nucleotides matching TRBD1. This CDR3 is built from 14 residues. CDR1 is SEHNR and CDR2 is FQNEAQ in the germline V gene (reference sequence). The junction had 4 bases not matched to a gene; V was cut back by 5 bases and J by 4 bases. The CDR3 here is CASSTGGVNQPQHF. The CDR3 coding sequence is TGTGCCAGCAGCACAGGGGGTGTTAATCAGCCCCAGCATTTT. Variable domain in full (rest from reference TRBV7-9 and TRBJ1-5): DTGVSQNPRHKITKRGQNVTFRCDPISEHNRLYWYRQTLGQGPEFLTYFQNEAQLEKSRLLSDRFSAERPKGSFSTLEIQRTEQGDSAMYLCASSTGGVNQPQHFGDGTRLSIL.

The V and J genes are TRBV11-2 and TRBJ1-2; D gene uncertain. V was trimmed by 0 bases and J by 8 bases, leaving 13 bases between them. Germline lookup yields CDR1 SGHAT and CDR2 FQNNGV. The CDR3 spans 14 residues. CDR3 loop: CASSLEQTRGGYTF. The CDR3, as DNA: TGTGCCAGCAGCTTAGAGCAGACCCGGGGAGGCTACACCTTC.

V gene TRBV2 combines with J gene TRBJ2-3, with D possibly matching TRBD1 (6 bases). V was trimmed by 10 bases and J by 2 bases, leaving 13 bases between them. Per germline, CDR1 SNHLY and CDR2 FYNNEI. There are 13 residues in the CDR3. The CDR3 sequence is CANRQEITDTQYF. The CDR3 nucleotides read TGTGCCAACAGACAGGAGATCACAGATACGCAGTATTTT.

The genes are TRBV6-5 and TRBJ1-2, with a tentative D call TRBD1 (6 bases). Germline loops: CDR1 MNHEY, CDR2 SVGAGI. The CDR3 runs 12 residues. The V gene lost 4 bases and the J gene lost 9 bases, with 12 bases spanning the gap. The CDR3 sequence: CASSSAGGRYTF. In DNA, the CDR3 is TGTGCCAGCAGTTCAGCGGGGGGCCGCTACACCTTC.

The V call is TRBV11-1, the J call TRBJ2-1, with 9 nucleotides matching TRBD1. This CDR3 comprises 15 residues. In germline, CDR1 is SGHAT, CDR2 FQDESV (reference sequence). V dropped 5 bases and J dropped 9; count of bases not matched to a gene: 11. The DNA of the CDR3 is TGTGCCAGCAGCCCCATTCAAACAGGGGGCTCTGAGCAGTTCTTC. It codes for CASSPIQTGGSEQFF. Based on the CDR3 plus reference TRBV11-1 and TRBJ2-1, the full variable domain is EAEVAQSPRYKITEKSQAVAFWCDPISGHATLYWYRQILGQGPELLVQFQDESVVDDSQLPKDRFSAERLKGVDSTLKIQPAELGDSAMYLCASSPIQTGGSEQFFGPGTRLTVL.

The V and J genes are TRBV19 and TRBJ2-7; D possibly corresponds to TRBD1 (6 bases). The V gene's germline CDR1 is LNHDA and CDR2 SQIVND (reference sequence). The length of the CDR3 is 13 residues. V gave up 4 bases and J gave up 5 bases, with 12 bases separating them. This CDR3 is CASSTQGTDEQYF. CDR3 bases: TGTGCCAGTAGTACCCAGGGGACGGACGAGCAGTACTTC.

The V gene is TRBV5-4, the J gene TRBJ2-1; D may be TRBD1 (6 bases). Germline V gives CDR1 SGHNT, CDR2 YYREEE (reference sequence). Between the trimmed V and J ends, which lost 4 bases and 4 bases, there was a span of 18 bases. The length of the CDR3 is 16 residues. As DNA, the CDR3 is TGTGCCAGCAGCAGACAGGACCCTCAATTGTACAATGAGCAGTTCTTC. Protein sequence: CASSRQDPQLYNEQFF.

The J gene is TRBJ2-7, the V gene TRBV18; 7 bases align to TRBD2. J was trimmed by 0 bases and V by 1 base; bases with no gene match: 3. Germline CDR1 is KGHSH and CDR2 is LQKENI. CDR3 length equals 15 residues. The CDR3 sequence: CASSPRAGASYEQYF. The CDR3 DNA is TGTGCCAGCTCACCACGGGCGGGAGCCTCCTACGAGCAGTACTTC.

The chain has TRBV4-3 and TRBJ1-3; D might be TRBD1 (5 bases). Deletions cut 0 bases from V and 8 bases from J, with 20 bases between. The CDR3 is made up of 17 amino acids. From germline, CDR1 is LGHNA and CDR2 YSLEER. In DNA, the CDR3 is TGCGCCAGCAGCCAAGATCAAGCGGGACCTAGAGGACACACCATATATTTT. Translation gives CASSQDQAGPRGHTIYF.

V and J are TRBV5-1 and TRBJ2-1; 7 bases map to TRBD2. The trim removed 4 bases at V and 16 bases at J, leaving 14 bases unmatched. The CDR3 runs 13 residues. CDR1 and CDR2 from the germline V gene are SGHRS and YFSETQ. DNA of the CDR3: TGCGCCAGCAGCAGCTTGGGGGAGGGTAGTTTCTTCTTC. It codes for CASSSLGEGSFFF.

The chain combines TRBV7-2 with TRBJ2-1; 11 nucleotides agree with TRBD2. The CDR3 is 15 amino acids. The germline CDR1 and CDR2 sequences are SGHTA and FQGNSA. J gave up 6 bases and V 2 bases, and 3 bases lay outside the gene matches. CDR3 residues: CASSLTSGRFNEQFF. The DNA of the CDR3 is TGTGCCAGCAGCTTAACTAGCGGGAGATTCAATGAGCAGTTCTTC.

The V and J genes are TRBV4-1 and TRBJ2-2; 11 bases are shared with TRBD2. With V trimmed by 1 base and J by 0 bases, 7 bases remained unmatched. Germline V gene lookup returns CDR1 MGHRA and CDR2 YSYEKL. This CDR3 has 19 amino acids. Here the CDR3 DNA reads TGCGCCAGCAGCCAAGGACCACTAGCGGGAGTAACGAACACCGGGGAGCTGTTTTTT. It is translated as CASSQGPLAGVTNTGELFF.

V usage is TRBV5-1 and J usage is TRBJ2-1; weak D call: TRBD1 (5 bases). The ends were cut back, 0 bases at V and 10 bases at J, with 11 bases in the middle. The CDR3 length is 13 residues. Germline loops: CDR1 SGHRS, CDR2 YFSETQ. CDR3 sequence reads: CASSLEGNREQFF. In nucleotides, the CDR3 is TGCGCCAGCAGCTTGGAGGGAAACAGGGAGCAGTTCTTC.